These T cell receptor beta chains were read from a single sample in a study of cytomegalovirus exposure and HLA in healthy donors. The assay was immunoSEQ multiplex PCR, and TCRdb's table has in-frame clones only and misses some. The sample carries about 190,000 clones, more than 70% recorded once. Specimen: PBMCs. The receptors come from a man aged 35-49 years in good health and CMV-seropositive. CDR3s include the opening cysteine and the closing phenylalanine or tryptophan. A D gene is named only where the DNA matches it firmly. For some rows the clone size is stated as once, few or many, or as a class when expanded; others skip it.

d_gene,abundance,v_gene,j_gene,CDR3nt,CDR3aa
-,few,TRBV6-5,TRBJ2-7,TGTGCCAGCAGACCGAACGGGATCTCCTACGAGCAGTACTTC,CASRPNGISYEQYF
TRBD1,-,TRBV9,TRBJ1-1,TGTGCCAGCAGCCTGGGGACAGGTGGCACTGAAGCTTTCTTT,CASSLGTGGTEAFF
-,few,TRBV19,TRBJ2-1,TGTGCCAGTAGTATAGATCTAACCGTCAATGAGCAGTTCTTC,CASSIDLTVNEQFF
TRBD1,-,TRBV6-1,TRBJ1-5,TGTGCCAGCAGTTCCCGGACAGGGATACGTCAGCCCCAGCATTTT,CASSSRTGIRQPQHF
-,once,TRBV7-9,TRBJ2-7,TGTGCCAGCACCACGGGAGTTCTCTCCTACGAGCAGTACTTC,CASTTGVLSYEQYF
-,-,TRBV15,TRBJ1-3,TGTGCCACCAGCAGAGTAATGGCGGACACCATATATTTT,CATSRVMADTIYF
-,-,TRBV5-7,TRBJ1-4,TGTGCCAGCAGCTTGGCCAAGGGCGGGGAAAAACTGTTTTTT,CASSLAKGGEKLFF
TRBD1,-,TRBV4-2,TRBJ1-2,TGTGCCAGCAGCCAAGCGGGGACAGCTAACTATGGCTACACCTTC,CASSQAGTANYGYTF
-,once,TRBV6-5,TRBJ1-3,TGTGCCAGCAGTTACTCGTCCGGGTCTGGAAACACCATATATTTT,CASSYSSGSGNTIYF
TRBD2,-,TRBV13,TRBJ2-1,TGTGCCAGCAGCTTAGGGCGGGAGTATGAGCAGTTCTTC,CASSLGREYEQFF
TRBD1,-,TRBV6-6,TRBJ1-5,TGTGCCAGCAGTTACGGACAGGGGGATCGCGGTCAGCCCCAGCATTTT,CASSYGQGDRGQPQHF
-,few,TRBV15,TRBJ2-7,TGTGCCACCAGCAGAGATGAGGGTACCGAGCAGTACTTC,CATSRDEGTEQYF
-,-,TRBV7-2,TRBJ1-2,TGTGCCAGCAGCTTAGCGTGGGCAGACGGCTACACCTTC,CASSLAWADGYTF
-,-,TRBV18,TRBJ1-1,TGTGCCAGCTCACCACGGGAGGCTGAAGCTTTCTTT,CASSPREAEAFF
-,-,TRBV7-2,TRBJ2-1,TGTGCCAGCAGCCGTAGCGTGGATGAGCAGTTCTTC,CASSRSVDEQFF
-,-,TRBV29-1,TRBJ1-2,TGCAGCGTTGAAGATCCTGGACTCAACTATGGCTACACCTTC,CSVEDPGLNYGYTF
-,-,TRBV2,TRBJ2-5,TGTGCCAGCTTCCTAGAGACCCAGTACTTC,CASFLETQYF
TRBD1,-,TRBV18,TRBJ2-5,TGTGCCAGCTCACCAACAGGGGGATCGGAGACCCAGTACTTC,CASSPTGGSETQYF
TRBD1,-,TRBV7-9,TRBJ1-3,TGTGCCAGCAGCTCGACAGGGGCTAACACCATATATTTT,CASSSTGANTIYF
-,-,TRBV9,TRBJ1-1,TGTGCCAGCAGCCCAGAGACAGGGAACACTGAAGCTTTCTTT,CASSPETGNTEAFF
TRBD1,-,TRBV28,TRBJ2-7,TGTGCCAGCACGACAGGGGGCGCCTACGAGCAGTACTTC,CASTTGGAYEQYF
-,-,TRBV2,TRBJ2-7,TGTGCCAGCAGCCCCGGGGGAGGAGAGCAGTACTTC,CASSPGGGEQYF